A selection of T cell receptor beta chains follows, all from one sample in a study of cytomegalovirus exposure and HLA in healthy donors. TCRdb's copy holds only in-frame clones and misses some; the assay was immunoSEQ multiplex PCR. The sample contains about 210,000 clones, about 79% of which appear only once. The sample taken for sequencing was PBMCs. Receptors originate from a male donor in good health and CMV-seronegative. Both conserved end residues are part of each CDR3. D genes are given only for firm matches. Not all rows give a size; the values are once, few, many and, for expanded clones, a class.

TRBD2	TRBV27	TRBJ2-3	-	TGTGCCAGCAGTTTAGGGGGGGTGCAGTATTTT	CASSLGGVQYF
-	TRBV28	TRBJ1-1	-	TGTGCCAGCAGTTTCCGGGACAAGGCCACTGAAGCTTTCTTT	CASSFRDKATEAFF
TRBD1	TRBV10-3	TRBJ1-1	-	TGTGCCATCAGGGGGACAGAGGGGAACACTGAAGCTTTCTTT	CAIRGTEGNTEAFF
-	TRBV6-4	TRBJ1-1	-	TGTGCCAGCAGTCCACAACCAGGCCTGAACACTGAAGCTTTCTTT	CASSPQPGLNTEAFF
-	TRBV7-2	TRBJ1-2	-	TGTGCCAGCAGCCCGGACAGCAACTATGGCTACACCTTC	CASSPDSNYGYTF
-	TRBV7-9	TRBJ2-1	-	TGTGCCAGCAGCTTGGGGAGTGAGCAGTTCTTC	CASSLGSEQFF
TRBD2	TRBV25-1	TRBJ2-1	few	TGTGCCAGCAGTGATAGCGGGGTAGGAGCTTACAATGAGCAGTTCTTC	CASSDSGVGAYNEQFF
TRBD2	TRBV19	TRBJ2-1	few	TGTGCCAGTAGTCAATCCGGGACTACATACAATGAGCAGTTCTTC	CASSQSGTTYNEQFF
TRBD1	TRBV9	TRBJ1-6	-	TGTGCCAGCAGCCAGGGGGTTGGCAGTTCACCCCTCCACTTT	CASSQGVGSSPLHF
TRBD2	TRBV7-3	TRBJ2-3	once	TGTGCCAGCAGCTTAAGAGCGGGGGTGAGCACAGATACGCAGTATTTT	CASSLRAGVSTDTQYF
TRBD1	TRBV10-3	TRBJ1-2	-	TGTGCCACCGGGACAGGGGAGATAGATGGCTACACCTTC	CATGTGEIDGYTF
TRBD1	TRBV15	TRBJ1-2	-	TGTGCCATCAGCAGAGACAGGGTGGGTGGCTACACCTTC	CAISRDRVGGYTF
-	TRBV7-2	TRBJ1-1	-	TGTGCCAGCAGCACCCTAGAGAGCAGAAACACTGAAGCTTTCTTT	CASSTLESRNTEAFF
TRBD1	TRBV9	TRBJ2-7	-	TGTGCCAGCAGCTCCTCGGACAGGGGGCCTACCTACGAGCAGTACTTC	CASSSSDRGPTYEQYF
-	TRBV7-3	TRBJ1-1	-	TGTGCCAGCAGCTTAAATGTTGGGACAGAAGCTTTCTTT	CASSLNVGTEAFF
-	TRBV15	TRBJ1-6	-	TGTGCCACCAGCCAACGGGAGACTCCTAGTTCACCCCTCCACTTT	CATSQRETPSSPLHF
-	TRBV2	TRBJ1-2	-	TGTGCCAGCAGTGAAGCGCGGCGTGCAGGGGCCTATGGCTACACCTTC	CASSEARRAGAYGYTF
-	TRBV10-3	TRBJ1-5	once	TGTGCCATCAGTTCGGCGGTCGGCAATCAGCCCCAGCATTTT	CAISSAVGNQPQHF
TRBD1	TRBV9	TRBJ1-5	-	TGTGCCAGCAGCGCCAACGGACAGGGGTATCAGCCCCAGCATTTT	CASSANGQGYQPQHF
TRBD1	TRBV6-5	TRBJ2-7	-	TGTGCCAGCAGTTATGCCGGGGGACAGGGGTCCTACGAGCAGTACTTC	CASSYAGGQGSYEQYF
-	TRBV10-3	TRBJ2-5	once	TGTGCCACAACGGCGGGGACTGGAGAGACCCAGTACTTC	CATTAGTGETQYF
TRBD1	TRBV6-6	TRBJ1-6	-	TGTGCCAGCAAAGGGACAGGCGGAAATTCACCCCTCCACTTT	CASKGTGGNSPLHF
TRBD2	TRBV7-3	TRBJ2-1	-	TGTGCCAGCAGCCTCGGGGGGAGCGGGGGCTACAATGAGCAGTTCTTC	CASSLGGSGGYNEQFF
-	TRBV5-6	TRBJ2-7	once	TGTGCCAGCAGCTCGCCACGGGGACACGGCTCCTACGAGCAGTACTTC	CASSSPRGHGSYEQYF
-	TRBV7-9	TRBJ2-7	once	TGTGCCAGCAGCTTAAGAAAAGGGAATGGGACATGGGCGCAGTACTTC	CASSLRKGNGTWAQYF
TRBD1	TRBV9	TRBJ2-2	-	TGTGCCAGCAGCTCTCTGGACAGGGGATCCGGGGAGCTGTTTTTT	CASSSLDRGSGELFF
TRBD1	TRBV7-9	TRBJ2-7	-	TGTGCCAGCAGCCAAAATCATAGACAGGGCGAGCAGTACTTC	CASSQNHRQGEQYF
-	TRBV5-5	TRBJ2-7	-	TGTGCCAGCAGCTTGGAGGGCAGGGAATGGACCTACGAGCAGTACTTC	CASSLEGREWTYEQYF
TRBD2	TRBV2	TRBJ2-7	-	TGTGCCAGCAGTGCGCCTAGCGGGGGCAACTCCTACGAGCAGTACTTC	CASSAPSGGNSYEQYF
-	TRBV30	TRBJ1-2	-	TGTGCCTGGAGTCTGGGGGGACCGGATGGCTACACCTTC	CAWSLGGPDGYTF
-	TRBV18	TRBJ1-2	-	TGTGCCAGCTCATCACAGGGAGGCTATGGCTACACCTTC	CASSSQGGYGYTF
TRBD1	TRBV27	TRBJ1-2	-	TGTGCCAGCAGTTTCCGGACAGGGGGCAATCCTAACTATGGCTACACCTTC	CASSFRTGGNPNYGYTF
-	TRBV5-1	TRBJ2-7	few	TGCGCCAGCAGCTCTGGGGCCAACGAGCAGTACTTC	CASSSGANEQYF
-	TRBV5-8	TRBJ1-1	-	TGTGCCAGCAGCTCACAGTCCGGGAGCATGAACACTGAAGCTTTCTTT	CASSSQSGSMNTEAFF
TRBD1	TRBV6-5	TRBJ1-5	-	TGTGCCAGCAGTAAAACACAGGGGGTGGTTCAGCCCCAGCATTTT	CASSKTQGVVQPQHF
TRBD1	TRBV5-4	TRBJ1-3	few	TGTGCCAGCAGCTTCAAAGGGGACAGAACTGGAAACACCATATATTTT	CASSFKGDRTGNTIYF
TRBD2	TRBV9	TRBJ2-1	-	TGTGCCAGCAGCGTAGATCTAGCGGAATACAATGAGCAGTTCTTC	CASSVDLAEYNEQFF
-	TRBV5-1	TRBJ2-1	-	TGCGCCAGCAGCTCTCCACGGGGGACGGAGCAGTTCTTC	CASSSPRGTEQFF
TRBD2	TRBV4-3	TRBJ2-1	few	TGCGCCAGCAGCCAAGAAGCTCTAGCGGCCTACAATGAGCAGTTCTTC	CASSQEALAAYNEQFF
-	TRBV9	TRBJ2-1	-	TGTGCCAGCAGCGGCCGGGACAACTCCTACAATGAGCAGTTCTTC	CASSGRDNSYNEQFF
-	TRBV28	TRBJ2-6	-	TGTGCCAGCAGTCTCCCGTCGAGGGTCTCTGGGGCCAACGTCCTGACTTTC	CASSLPSRVSGANVLTF
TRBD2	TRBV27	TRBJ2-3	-	TGTGCCAGCAGTTTTAGACTAGCGGGCTCTAGCACAGATACGCAGTATTTT	CASSFRLAGSSTDTQYF
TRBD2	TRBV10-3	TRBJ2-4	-	TGTGCCATCATGGACCAGCGGGAGGGCTCCAAAAACATTCAGTACTTC	CAIMDQREGSKNIQYF
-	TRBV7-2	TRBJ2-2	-	TGTGCCAGCAGCTTAGGGCAGACTTGGACCGGGGAGCTGTTTTTT	CASSLGQTWTGELFF
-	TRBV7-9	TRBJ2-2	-	TGTGCCAGCAGCTTACTCAGGGGTGGCGGGGAGCTGTTTTTT	CASSLLRGGGELFF
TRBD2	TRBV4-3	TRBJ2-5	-	TGCGCCAGCAGCCAAGCTTTGACTAGCGGGAAGGGAGGACAGTACTTC	CASSQALTSGKGGQYF
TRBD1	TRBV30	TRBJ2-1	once	TGTGCCTGGAGGGCTTCCGCGGGGACAGGTCATGAGCAGTTCTTC	CAWRASAGTGHEQFF
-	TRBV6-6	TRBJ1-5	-	TGTGCCAGCACACAGGGAATGGTTCGGCCCCAGCATTTT	CASTQGMVRPQHF
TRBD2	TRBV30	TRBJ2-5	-	TGTGCCTGGAGGAAGCGGGGGGGCCGAGAGACCCAGTACTTC	CAWRKRGGRETQYF
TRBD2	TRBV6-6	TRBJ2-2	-	TGTGCCAGCCTAATAGCGGGGGGGGTAGGTGGGGAGCTGTTTTTT	CASLIAGGVGGELFF
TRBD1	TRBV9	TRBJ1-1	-	TGTGCCAGCAGCGTAGACCCGGGACAGGGGAACACTGAAGCTTTCTTT	CASSVDPGQGNTEAFF
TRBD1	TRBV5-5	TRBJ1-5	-	TGTGCCAGCAGCCCCGGGACAGGGAGCAATCAGCCCCAGCATTTT	CASSPGTGSNQPQHF
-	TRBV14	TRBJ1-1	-	TGTGCCAGCAGCCAAGTCTGGGCAGGGGCTAACACTGAAGCTTTCTTT	CASSQVWAGANTEAFF
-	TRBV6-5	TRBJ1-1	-	TGTGCCGGCAGTAGCGGAGTAATGAACACTGAAGCTTTCTTT	CAGSSGVMNTEAFF